This T cell receptor beta chain appears in the sequencing data of a study of shared clonotypes between healthy human individuals. Across the study: Per-donor plates numbered three CD4 naive, three CD4 memory, two CD8 naive and one CD8 memory.

The CDR3 is 12 amino acids. Germline CDR1 SEHNR, CDR2 FQNEAQ (reference sequence). Trimming removed 5 bases from V and 4 bases from J, with 6 bases in between. This clone has more than one count but fewer than ten. Its antigen is currently unknown. Original handling: Junction-only sequences produced by ImmunoSEQ had no quality scores, so filtering differed. Some clones are missing from TCRdb's copy, which holds only in-frame ones; the method was immunoSEQ multiplex PCR. For V, J and clone size, that table is used; D and trimming come from the DNA. Of around 330,000 clones in the sample, about 74% were seen once. Notes on the study in general: Inspection by rarefaction showed sorted-subset sequencing to be incomplete despite large depth. Generation probabilities were higher for clonotypes shared across all four sorted-subset donors than for unshared ones.

Material: memory CD4+ T cells sorted from blood. Noted subset: CD45RA-negative fraction. This clonotype originated in a young man in good health. The chain combines TRBV7-9 with TRBJ1-5; D is unclear. DNA of the CDR3: TGTGCCAGCAGCCAATTAAATCAGCCCCAGCATTTT. Protein: CASSQLNQPQHF.